This TCR beta chain comes out of a study of OX40 agonist ivuxolimab in advanced cancers. Study-wide results and caveats: In the 0.1 to 3.0 mg/kg range, CD4+ and CD8+ blood T cells had expanded clonally by week 6.

V lost 0 bases, J lost 5 bases, and 4 bases stayed unmatched. Germline V lookup: CDR1 LNHNV, CDR2 YYDKDF (reference sequence). CDR3 length: 16 residues. A word on this clone: Its antigen remains unknown.

TCRdb's table, derived via immunoSEQ multiplex PCR, lists solely in-frame clones and lacks some. The sample carries fewer than 85,000 clones, approximately 89% recorded once. V usage is TRBV15 and J usage is TRBJ2-5, with 12 bases matching TRBD1. Sequences were derived from CD4+ or CD8+ T cells sorted from blood, sampled in a trial of the OX40 agonist ivuxolimab. The receptor was isolated from an adult with an advanced solid tumor such as melanoma, head and neck, liver or kidney cancer. In nucleotides, the CDR3 is TGTGCCACCAGCAGAGATCCGGGACAGGGGGCTGAGACCCAGTACTTC. Its translation: CATSRDPGQGAETQYF. Together with reference TRBV15 and TRBJ2-5, the CDR3 gives the full variable domain: DAMVIQNPRYQVTQFGKPVTLSCSQTLNHNVMYWYQQKSSQAPKLLFHYYDKDFNNEADTPDNFQSRRPNTSFCFLDIRSPGLGDTAMYLCATSRDPGQGAETQYFGPGTRLLVL.